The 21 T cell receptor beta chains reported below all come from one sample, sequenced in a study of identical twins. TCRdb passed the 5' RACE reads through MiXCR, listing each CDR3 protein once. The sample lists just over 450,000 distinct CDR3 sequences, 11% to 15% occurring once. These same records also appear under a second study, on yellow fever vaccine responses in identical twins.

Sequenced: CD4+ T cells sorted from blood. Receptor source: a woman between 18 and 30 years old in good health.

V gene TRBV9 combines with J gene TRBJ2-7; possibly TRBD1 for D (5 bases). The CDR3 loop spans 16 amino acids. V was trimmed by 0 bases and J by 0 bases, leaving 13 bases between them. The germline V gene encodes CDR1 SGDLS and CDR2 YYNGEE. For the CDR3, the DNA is TGTGCCAGCAGCGTAGAGCCAATGGACACCTCCTACGAGCAGTACTTC. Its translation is CASSVEPMDTSYEQYF.

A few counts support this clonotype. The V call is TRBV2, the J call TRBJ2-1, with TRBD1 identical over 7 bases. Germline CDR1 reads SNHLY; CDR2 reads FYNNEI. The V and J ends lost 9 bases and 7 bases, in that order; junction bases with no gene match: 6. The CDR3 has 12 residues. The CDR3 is CASSTGVNEQFF. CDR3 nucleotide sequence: TGTGCCAGTTCAACAGGGGTGAATGAGCAGTTCTTC.

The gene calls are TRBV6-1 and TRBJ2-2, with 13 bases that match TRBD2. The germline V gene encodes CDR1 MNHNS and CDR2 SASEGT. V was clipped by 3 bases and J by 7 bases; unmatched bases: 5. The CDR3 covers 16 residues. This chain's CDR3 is CASSDPGLAGSGELFF. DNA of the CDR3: TGTGCCAGCAGTGATCCGGGACTAGCGGGGAGCGGGGAGCTGTTTTTT.

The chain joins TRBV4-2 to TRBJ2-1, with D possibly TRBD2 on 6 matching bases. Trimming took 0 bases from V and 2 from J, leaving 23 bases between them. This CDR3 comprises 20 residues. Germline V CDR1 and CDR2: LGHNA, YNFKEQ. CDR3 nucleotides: TGTGCCAGCAGCCAAGATCGGGGTTTTGGGGGGAGTGACGCCTACAATGAGCAGTTCTTC. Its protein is CASSQDRGFGGSDAYNEQFF.

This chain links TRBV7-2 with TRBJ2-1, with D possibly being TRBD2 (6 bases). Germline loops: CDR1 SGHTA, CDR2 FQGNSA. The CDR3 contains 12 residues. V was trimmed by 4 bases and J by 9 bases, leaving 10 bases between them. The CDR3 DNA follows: TGTGCCAGCAGCTGGGACTGGGGTGAGCAGTTCTTC. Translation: CASSWDWGEQFF.

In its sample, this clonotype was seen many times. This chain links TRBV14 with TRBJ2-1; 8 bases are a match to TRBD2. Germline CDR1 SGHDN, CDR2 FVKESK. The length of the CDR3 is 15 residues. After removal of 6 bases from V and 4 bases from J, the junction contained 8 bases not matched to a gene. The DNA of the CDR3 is TGTGCCAGCAGTCCCTTAGCGGGATCGTACAATGAGCAGTTCTTC. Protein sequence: CASSPLAGSYNEQFF.

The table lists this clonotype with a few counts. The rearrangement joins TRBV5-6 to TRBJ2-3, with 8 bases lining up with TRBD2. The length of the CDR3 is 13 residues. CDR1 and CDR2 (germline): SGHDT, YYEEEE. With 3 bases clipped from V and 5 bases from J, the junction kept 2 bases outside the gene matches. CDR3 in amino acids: CASSWRGVDTQYF. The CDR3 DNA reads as TGTGCCAGCAGCTGGCGGGGGGTAGATACGCAGTATTTT. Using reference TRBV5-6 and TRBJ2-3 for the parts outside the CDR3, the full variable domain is DAGVTQSPTHLIKTRGQQVTLRCSPKSGHDTVSWYQQALGQGPQFIFQYYEEEERQRGNFPDRFSGHQFPNYSSELNVNALLLGDSALYLCASSWRGVDTQYFGPGTRLTVL.

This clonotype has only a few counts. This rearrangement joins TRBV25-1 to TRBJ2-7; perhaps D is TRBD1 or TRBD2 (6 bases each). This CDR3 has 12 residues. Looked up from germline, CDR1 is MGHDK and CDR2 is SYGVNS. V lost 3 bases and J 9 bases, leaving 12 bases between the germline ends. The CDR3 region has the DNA TGTGCCAGCAGTGATCTACAGGGAGGGCAGTACTTC. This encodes CASSDLQGGQYF.

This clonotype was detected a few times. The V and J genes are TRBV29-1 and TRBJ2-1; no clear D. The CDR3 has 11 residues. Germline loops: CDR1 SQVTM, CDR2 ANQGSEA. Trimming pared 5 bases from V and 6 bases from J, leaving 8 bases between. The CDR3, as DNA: TGCAGCGTTTTTGAACCCAATGAGCAGTTCTTC. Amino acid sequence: CSVFEPNEQFF.

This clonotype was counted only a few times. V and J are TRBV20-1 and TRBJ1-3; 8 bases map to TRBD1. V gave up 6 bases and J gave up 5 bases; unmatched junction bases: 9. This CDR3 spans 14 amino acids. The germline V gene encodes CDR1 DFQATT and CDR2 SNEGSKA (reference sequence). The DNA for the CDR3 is TGCAGTGCAAAACAGGGGGAGCTGCGAAACACCATATATTTT. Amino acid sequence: CSAKQGELRNTIYF.

The CDR3 region has the DNA TGCAGTGCCCTTGAGGGTGGACGGCGGAACACTGAAGCTTTCTTT. Its protein product is CSALEGGRRNTEAFF. V gene TRBV20-1 combines with J gene TRBJ1-1; D not resolved. V lost 6 bases and J 1 base, leaving 18 bases between the germline ends. In germline, CDR1 is DFQATT, CDR2 SNEGSKA (reference sequence). There are 15 residues in the CDR3.

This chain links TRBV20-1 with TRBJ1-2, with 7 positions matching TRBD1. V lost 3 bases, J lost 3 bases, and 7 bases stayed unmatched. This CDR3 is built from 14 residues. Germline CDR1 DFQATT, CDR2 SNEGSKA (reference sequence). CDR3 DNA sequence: TGCAGTGCTAGCGCGACAGGGCGCGACTATGGCTACACCTTC. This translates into CSASATGRDYGYTF.

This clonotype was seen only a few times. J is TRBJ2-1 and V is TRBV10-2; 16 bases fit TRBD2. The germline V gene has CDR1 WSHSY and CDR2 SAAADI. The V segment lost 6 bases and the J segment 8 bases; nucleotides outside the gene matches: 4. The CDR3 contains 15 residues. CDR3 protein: CASRLGTSGRDEQFF. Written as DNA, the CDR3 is TGCGCCAGCAGACTCGGGACTAGCGGGAGGGATGAGCAGTTCTTC.

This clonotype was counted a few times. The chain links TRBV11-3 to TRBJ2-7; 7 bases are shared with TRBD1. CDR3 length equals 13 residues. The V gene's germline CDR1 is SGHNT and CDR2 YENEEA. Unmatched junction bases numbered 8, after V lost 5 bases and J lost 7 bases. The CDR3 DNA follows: TGTGCCAGCAGCAGGGGACAGCTTGCGGAGCAGTACTTC. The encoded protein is CASSRGQLAEQYF.

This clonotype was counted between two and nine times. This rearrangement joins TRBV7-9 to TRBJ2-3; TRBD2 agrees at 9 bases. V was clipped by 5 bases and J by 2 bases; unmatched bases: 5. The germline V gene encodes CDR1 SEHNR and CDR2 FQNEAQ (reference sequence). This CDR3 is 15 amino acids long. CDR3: CASSLTSGYTDTQYF. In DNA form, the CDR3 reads TGTGCCAGCAGCCTGACTAGCGGATACACAGATACGCAGTATTTT.

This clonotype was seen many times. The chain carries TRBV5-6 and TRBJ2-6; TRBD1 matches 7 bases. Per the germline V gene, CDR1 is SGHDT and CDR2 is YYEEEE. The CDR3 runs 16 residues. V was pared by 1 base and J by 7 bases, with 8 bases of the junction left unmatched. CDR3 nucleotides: TGTGCCAGCAGCTTGTGGGGGACAGTGGTCGCCAACGTCCTGACTTTC. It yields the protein CASSLWGTVVANVLTF.

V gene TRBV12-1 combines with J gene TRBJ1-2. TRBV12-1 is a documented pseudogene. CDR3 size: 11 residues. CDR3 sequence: CASPSWYGYTF. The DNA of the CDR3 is TGTGCCAGTCCAAGCTGGTATGGCTACACCTTC.

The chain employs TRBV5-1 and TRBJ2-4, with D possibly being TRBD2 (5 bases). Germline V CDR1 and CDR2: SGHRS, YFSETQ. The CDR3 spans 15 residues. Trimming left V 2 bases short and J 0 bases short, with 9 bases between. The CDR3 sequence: CASSFSGLAKNIQYF. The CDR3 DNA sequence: TGCGCCAGCAGCTTTTCGGGGTTAGCCAAAAACATTCAGTACTTC.

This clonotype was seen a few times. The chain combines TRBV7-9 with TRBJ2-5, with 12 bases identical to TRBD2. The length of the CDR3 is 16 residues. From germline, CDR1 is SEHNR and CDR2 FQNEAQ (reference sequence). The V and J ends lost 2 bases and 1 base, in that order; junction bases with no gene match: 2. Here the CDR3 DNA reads TGTGCCAGCAGCTTACTACTAGCGGGAGGCCAAGAGACCCAGTACTTC. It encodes CASSLLLAGGQETQYF.

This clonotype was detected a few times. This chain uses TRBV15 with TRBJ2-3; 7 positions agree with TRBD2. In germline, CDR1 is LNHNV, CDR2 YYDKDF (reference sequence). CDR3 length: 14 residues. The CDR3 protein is CAGASGSSTDTQYF. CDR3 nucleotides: TGTGCGGGCGCTAGCGGATCTAGCACAGATACGCAGTATTTT.

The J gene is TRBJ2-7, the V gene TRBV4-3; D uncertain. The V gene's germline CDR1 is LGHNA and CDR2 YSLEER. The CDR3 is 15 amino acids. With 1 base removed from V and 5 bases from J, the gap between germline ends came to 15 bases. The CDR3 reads CASSQGVVVVNEQYF. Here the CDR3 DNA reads TGCGCCAGCAGCCAAGGGGTCGTCGTGGTAAACGAGCAGTACTTC.